The table lists the clone carrying this T cell receptor beta chain with many counts. The time point is: patch test 1, 2 weeks after DPC sensitization. Treatment of the sample: therapeutic diphenylcyclopropenone sensitization with weekly scalp DPC. Blood collection happened ahead of applying each patch test. This entry belongs to a study of human T cells and chemical hapten exposure. TCRdb redid the calling of the RACE reads with MiXCR, one entry per CDR3 protein. The table has some 190,000 distinct CDR3 sequences, about a fifth seen once; the top ten hold about 7%. Per germline, CDR1 MNHNS and CDR2 SASEGT. V shed 6 bases and J 0 bases; nucleotides not matched to a gene: 2. The CDR3 totals 14 residues.

The TCR was taken from a woman in her forties or fifties with alopecia areata. Some clones in this sample may be carry-over from other donors' samples. The sequenced sample was whole blood, obtained in connection with sensitization to the hapten diphenylcyclopropenone (DPC). This chain connects TRBV6-1 to TRBJ1-3; TRBD1 agrees at 7 bases. The CDR3 DNA reads TGTGCCAGCAGCGGGACAGCCTCTGGAAACACCATATATTTT. The encoded protein is CASSGTASGNTIYF.